There are a few counts of the clone carrying this TCR beta chain. The antigen remains undetermined. The data originate from a study of CD8 T cells in ankylosing spondylitis. The study, taken as a whole, reports: CD8+ by phenotype, disease-linked clones were relatively rare in peripheral blood. Some motif variants were previously reported in reactive arthritis synovial fluid and blood. A TCR beta motif of 8 or 9 highly homologous variants appeared characteristic of ankylosing spondylitis blood.

This CDR3 spans 17 amino acids. Germline loops: CDR1 LGHDT, CDR2 YNNKEL (reference sequence). V dropped 3 bases and J dropped 2; count of bases not matched to a gene: 8. Libraries for TCR beta were made by quantitative 5'-RACE with molecular barcodes. TCRdb re-called the 5' RACE reads through MiXCR, storing one row per CDR3 protein. This table holds about 540,000 distinct CDR3 sequences, about 13% found once. The chain uses TRBV3-1 and TRBJ2-1, with 9 bases aligning to TRBD2. The source of this sequence is a male donor with ankylosing spondylitis. Sequencing was performed on blood, either unsorted or a sorted T cell fraction (not recorded which). The DNA for the CDR3 is TGTGCCAGCAGCCATCTCCGGGCTAGCGGGACCTACAATGAGCAGTTCTTC. Translation gives CASSHLRASGTYNEQFF.